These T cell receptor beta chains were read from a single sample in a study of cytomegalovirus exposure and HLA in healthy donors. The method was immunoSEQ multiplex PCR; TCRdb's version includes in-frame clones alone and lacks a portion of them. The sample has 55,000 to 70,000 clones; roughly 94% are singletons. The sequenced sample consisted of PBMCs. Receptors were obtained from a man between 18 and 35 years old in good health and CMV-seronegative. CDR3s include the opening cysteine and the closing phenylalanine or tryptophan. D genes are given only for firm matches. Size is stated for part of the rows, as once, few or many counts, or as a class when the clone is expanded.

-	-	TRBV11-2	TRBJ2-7	TGTGCCAGCAGCTTAGAGTTGGGGGCTAGCTACGAGCAGTACTTC	CASSLELGASYEQYF
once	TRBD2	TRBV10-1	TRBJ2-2	TGCGCCAGCAGTGAGAGGACTAGCGTAACCACCGGGGAGCTGTTTTTT	CASSERTSVTTGELFF
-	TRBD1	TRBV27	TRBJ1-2	TGTGCCAGCAGTTTATTAGCAGGGGGCGCCTATGGCTACACCTTC	CASSLLAGGAYGYTF
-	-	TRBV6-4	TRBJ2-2	TGTGCCAGCAGTGCGGGGAACACCGGGGAGCTGTTTTTT	CASSAGNTGELFF
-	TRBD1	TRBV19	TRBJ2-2	TGTGCCAGCGCTCATGGACAGGGGGCCGGGGAGCTGTTTTTT	CASAHGQGAGELFF
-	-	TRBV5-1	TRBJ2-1	TGCGCCACCAGGGGGGGGAGTGAGCAGTTCTTC	CATRGGSEQFF
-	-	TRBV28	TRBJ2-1	TGTGCCACCCGGCCCAGGGTTATCGATGAGCAGTTCTTC	CATRPRVIDEQFF
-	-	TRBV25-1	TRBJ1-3	TGTGCCAGCAGCGACGGGGGGAGGGGCTACTCTGGAAACACCATATATTTT	CASSDGGRGYSGNTIYF
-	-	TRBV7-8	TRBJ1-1	TGTGCCAGCAGCTTAGGATCGCGGGGTACTGAAGCTTTCTTT	CASSLGSRGTEAFF
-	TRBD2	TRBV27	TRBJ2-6	TGTGCCAGCAGTTTGGGACTAAGCCGACCCACTTCTGGGGCCAACGTCCTGACTTTC	CASSLGLSRPTSGANVLTF
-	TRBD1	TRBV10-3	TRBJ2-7	TGTGCCATCGGACAGGGAAGCTCCTACGAGCAGTACTTC	CAIGQGSSYEQYF
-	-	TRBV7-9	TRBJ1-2	TGTGCCAGCAGCCCCGAGGTCCGGAGTGGCTACACCTTC	CASSPEVRSGYTF
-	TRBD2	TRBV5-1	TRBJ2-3	TGCGCCAGCAGACGGACTAGCGGGGAAGATACGCAGTATTTT	CASRRTSGEDTQYF
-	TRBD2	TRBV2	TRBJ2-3	TGTGCCAGCAGTGAAAAGACTAGCGGGAGAAGGACGCAGTATTTT	CASSEKTSGRRTQYF
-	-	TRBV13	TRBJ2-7	TGTGCCAGCAGCTTAGGTCAAACCTACGAGCAGTACTTC	CASSLGQTYEQYF
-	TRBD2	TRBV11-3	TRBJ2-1	TGTGCCAGCAGCTTCACACCTCTAGCGGGAGGAAATGAGCAGTTCTTC	CASSFTPLAGGNEQFF
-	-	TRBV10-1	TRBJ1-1	TGCGCCAGCAGTGCTAAATTAGACACTGAAGCTTTCTTT	CASSAKLDTEAFF
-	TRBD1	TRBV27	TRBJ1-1	TGTGCCAGCAGTACGGGACAGGGAGGCTCTGAAGCTTTCTTT	CASSTGQGGSEAFF